The sample holds a few counts of the clone carrying this T cell receptor (beta chain). This record belongs to a study of shared T cell receptors in the human thymus. TCRdb's table, derived via immunoSEQ multiplex PCR, lists solely in-frame clones and lacks some. The sample has approximately 760,000 clones, 80% to 90% seen once; the top ten hold more than 0.01%. Germline assignment: CDR1 SGHAT and CDR2 FQNNGV. The CDR3 contains 15 residues. V was pared by 2 bases and J by 1 base, with 11 bases between. These data were also filed under a second study, of human thymus T cells. In that study: During corrective heart surgery, resections were taken, and the thymus tissue came from them. Among thymic and blood repertoires, usage of V and J genes appeared biased. Unrelated individuals had highly overlapping thymic repertoires, as reported in related research.

This receptor was taken from a girl under three years old with a congenital heart defect. The specimen was thymocytes. The chain employs TRBV11-2 and TRBJ1-1, with D hard to call. CDR3 sequence: CASSLTRAGNTEAFF. CDR3 DNA sequence: TGTGCCAGCAGCTTAACGAGGGCAGGGAACACTGAAGCTTTCTTT.